The 30 T cell receptor beta chains presented below share a single source sample, sequenced in a study of immune cell composition in non-small cell lung cancer. Method: immunoSEQ multiplex PCR; TCRdb's copy keeps in-frame clones and lacks some. The data show 2,000 to 2,500 clones, 70% to 75% seen once. Source material: lung tumor tissue. These receptor sequences come from a human donor with non-small cell lung cancer.

This rearrangement joins TRBV5-1 to TRBJ1-5; a weak D match, TRBD1 (5 bases). Germline V CDR1 and CDR2: SGHRS, YFSETQ. The CDR3 is made up of 13 amino acids. V lost 7 bases, J lost 6 bases, and 14 bases lay in between. Written as DNA, the CDR3 is TGCGCCAGCGCGCGGGGCGAAGGTCAGCCCCAGCATTTT. It yields the protein CASARGEGQPQHF. The entire variable domain, with the rest obtained from reference TRBV5-1 and TRBJ1-5, is as follows: KAGVTQTPRYLIKTRGQQVTLSCSPISGHRSVSWYQQTPGQGLQFLFEYFSETQRNKGNFPGRFSGRQFSNSRSEMNVSTLELGDSALYLCASARGEGQPQHFGDGTRLSIL.

This sequence joins TRBV7-9 and TRBJ2-5, with 12 positions matching TRBD2. V dropped 5 bases and J dropped 4; count of bases not matched to a gene: 11. The CDR3 has 17 residues. Germline loops: CDR1 SEHNR, CDR2 FQNEAQ (reference sequence). In nucleotides, the CDR3 is TGTGCCAGCAGCCCAGCGACTAGCGGGAGAACGGGAGAGACCCAGTACTTC. Its protein product is CASSPATSGRTGETQYF.

The chain couples TRBV7-9 to TRBJ1-5, with 8 bases that match TRBD1. The CDR3 covers 17 residues. Germline-derived CDR1 and CDR2 are SEHNR and FQNEAQ (reference sequence). Germline trimming cut 4 bases from V and 4 bases from J; bases unmatched to any gene: 12. The CDR3 reads CASSSHEQGDWNQPQHF. In DNA, the CDR3 is TGTGCCAGCAGCTCACACGAACAGGGGGATTGGAATCAGCCCCAGCATTTT.

The chain joins TRBV6-1 to TRBJ1-1, with 8 bases identical to TRBD1. V shed 6 bases, J shed 5 bases, and the junction held 8 bases outside the gene matches. CDR1 and CDR2 from the germline V gene are MNHNS and SASEGT. The CDR3 extends over 14 amino acids. The CDR3 loop reads CASSGQGARTEAFF. In DNA, the CDR3 is TGTGCCAGCAGCGGTCAGGGGGCCCGAACTGAAGCTTTCTTT.

This rearrangement joins TRBV5-6 to TRBJ2-7; 8 bases are shared with TRBD1. Germline CDR1 and CDR2: SGHDT and YYEEEE. J gave up 3 bases and V 4 bases, and 6 bases lay outside the gene matches. CDR3 length equals 14 residues. The CDR3 is CASSPGTGFYEQYF. The CDR3 nucleotides read TGTGCCAGCAGCCCCGGGACAGGATTCTACGAGCAGTACTTC.

J is TRBJ1-5 and V is TRBV11-1, with 8 bases aligning to TRBD1. The CDR3 is 14 amino acids. Trimming cost V 4 bases and J 4 bases; bases outside gene matches: 3. CDR1 is SGHAT, CDR2 FQDESV, per germline (reference sequence). CDR3 DNA sequence: TGTGCCAGCAGCTCTGGACAGGGTAATCAGCCCCAGCATTTT. This translates into CASSSGQGNQPQHF. The entire variable domain, with the rest obtained from reference TRBV11-1 and TRBJ1-5, is as follows: EAEVAQSPRYKITEKSQAVAFWCDPISGHATLYWYRQILGQGPELLVQFQDESVVDDSQLPKDRFSAERLKGVDSTLKIQPAELGDSAMYLCASSSGQGNQPQHFGDGTRLSIL.

The chain is built from TRBV6-1 and TRBJ2-7; 9 bases align to TRBD1. CDR1 is MNHNS and CDR2 is SASEGT in the germline V gene. The CDR3 is 15 amino acids. Trimming removed 1 base from V and 3 bases from J; junction bases left unmatched: 4. The CDR3 is CASSEGQGVIYEQYF. The CDR3 DNA reads TGTGCCAGCAGTGAAGGACAGGGGGTAATCTACGAGCAGTACTTC.

This chain uses TRBV5-4 with TRBJ2-2; 8 bases match TRBD1. The CDR3 loop spans 13 amino acids. Germline V gene sequence: CDR1 SGHNT, CDR2 YYREEE (reference sequence). Trimming took 4 bases from V and 9 from J; bases not matched to a gene: 5. CDR3 DNA sequence: TGTGCCAGCAGCCTTGGACAGGGAAGGGAGCTGTTTTTT. Translating it yields CASSLGQGRELFF.

This clone was counted between two and nine times. The chain employs TRBV7-2 and TRBJ1-6; 7 bases line up with TRBD1. J was trimmed by 10 bases and V by 0 bases; bases with no gene match: 6. This CDR3 spans 15 amino acids. Germline-derived CDR1 and CDR2 are SGHTA and FQGNSA. For the CDR3, the DNA is TGTGCCAGCAGCTTAGCGTACAGGGGAGAATCACCCCTCCACTTT. Amino acids: CASSLAYRGESPLHF.

J is TRBJ2-3 and V is TRBV7-6; unclear D gene. Per the germline V gene, CDR1 is SGHVS and CDR2 is FNYEAQ. The CDR3 totals 14 residues. V was pared by 5 bases and J by 0 bases, with 9 bases between. The CDR3 DNA follows: TGTGCCAGCAGCACTCCTCAAAGCACAGATACGCAGTATTTT. Its translation is CASSTPQSTDTQYF.

V is TRBV28 and J is TRBJ1-2; 7 bases are a match to TRBD1. Germline V gene data show CDR1 as MDHEN and CDR2 as SYDVKM. The CDR3 length is 16 residues. V trimming: 1 base; J trimming: 8 bases; junction bases outside the gene matches: 13. CDR3 sequence: CASSLSLGRGLGGYTF. The DNA of the CDR3 is TGTGCCAGCAGTTTATCCCTAGGAAGGGGGCTTGGGGGCTACACCTTC.

This clone was seen a few times. This sequence joins TRBV4-2 and TRBJ1-5; tentative D call: TRBD1 (6 bases). Germline V gene sequence: CDR1 LGHNA, CDR2 YNFKEQ. Trimming pared 1 base from V and 7 bases from J, leaving 11 bases between. CDR3 length equals 14 residues. The CDR3 region has the DNA TGTGCCAGCAGCCAAGGCAGGGGAAGCCAGCCCCAGCATTTT. Translating it yields CASSQGRGSQPQHF.

V gene TRBV6-9 combines with J gene TRBJ2-6; D gene uncertain. Germline V CDR1 and CDR2: MNHGY, SVAAGI. Deletions cut 4 bases from V and 5 bases from J, with 21 bases between. The CDR3 length is 18 residues. The CDR3 DNA follows: TGTGCCAGCAGTTTATTACACTTACGACAAAGTCGGGCCAACGTCCTGACTTTC. It is translated as CASSLLHLRQSRANVLTF.

The rearrangement links TRBV29-1 to TRBJ1-1; tentatively, D is TRBD1 (6 bases). Trimming shortened V by 5 bases and J by 1 base, and 17 bases separated the two germline ends. Germline V gene lookup returns CDR1 SQVTM and CDR2 ANQGSEA. The CDR3 runs to 15 residues. This CDR3 reads CSVIMQGWGNTEAFF. CDR3 coding DNA: TGCAGCGTTATAATGCAGGGGTGGGGGAACACTGAAGCTTTCTTT.

The chain recombines TRBV10-2 with TRBJ1-1; no firm D call. The CDR3 is 11 amino acids. The V end was cut by 6 bases, the J end by 1 base, with 3 bases between. Germline loops: CDR1 WSHSY, CDR2 SAAADI. In nucleotides, the CDR3 is TGCGCCAGCAGCCAGAACACTGAAGCTTTCTTT. This gives the protein CASSQNTEAFF.

The chain employs TRBV28 and TRBJ2-1; D may be TRBD1 (7 bases). There are 16 residues in the CDR3. Trimming removed 6 bases from V and 6 bases from J, with 21 bases in between. Germline CDR1 and CDR2: MDHEN and SYDVKM. The CDR3 DNA follows: TGTGCCAGCAGCCTACCAGGGGGGCGGTTGTCCAATGAGCAGTTCTTC. Its protein is CASSLPGGRLSNEQFF.

The chain is built from TRBV19 and TRBJ1-1; tentative D call: TRBD1 (6 bases). The CDR3 spans 14 residues. The germline CDR1 and CDR2 sequences are LNHDA and SQIVND (reference sequence). The V and J ends lost 6 bases and 1 base respectively, with 12 bases between them. CDR3 protein: CASSHREQNTEAFF. DNA for the CDR3: TGTGCCAGTAGCCACAGGGAACAGAACACTGAAGCTTTCTTT.

The rearrangement uses TRBV11-1 and TRBJ2-6; D is perhaps TRBD1 (6 bases). The CDR3 has 18 amino acids. Per germline, CDR1 SGHAT and CDR2 FQDESV (reference sequence). V lost 2 bases and J 0 bases, leaving 14 bases between the germline ends. The CDR3 loop is CASSLRTDFFSGANVLTF. The CDR3 DNA reads as TGTGCCAGCAGCTTAAGGACAGACTTCTTCTCTGGGGCCAACGTCCTGACTTTC. The whole variable domain, filled in from reference TRBV11-1 and TRBJ2-6, reads EAEVAQSPRYKITEKSQAVAFWCDPISGHATLYWYRQILGQGPELLVQFQDESVVDDSQLPKDRFSAERLKGVDSTLKIQPAELGDSAMYLCASSLRTDFFSGANVLTFGAGSRLTVL.

There are a few counts of this clone. The chain is built from TRBV5-8 and TRBJ1-5; the match to TRBD1 covers 9 bases. The V segment lost 7 bases and the J segment 7 bases; nucleotides outside the gene matches: 9. This CDR3 region has 14 residues. The germline V gene has CDR1 SGHTS and CDR2 YDEGEE. This chain's CDR3 is CASGGTGSRQPQHF. The DNA of the CDR3 is TGTGCCAGCGGGGGGACAGGGTCACGACAGCCCCAGCATTTT. Variable domain in full (rest from reference TRBV5-8 and TRBJ1-5): EAGVTQSPTHLIKTRGQQATLRCSPISGHTSVYWYQQALGLGLQFLLWYDEGEERNRGNFPPRFSGRQFPNYSSELNVNALELEDSALYLCASGGTGSRQPQHFGDGTRLSIL.

This clone was seen just once. This rearrangement joins TRBV6-5 to TRBJ2-7, with TRBD1 as a possible D gene (5 bases). This CDR3 has 14 amino acids. The germline V gene encodes CDR1 MNHEY and CDR2 SVGAGI. Trimming removed 6 bases at V and 5 bases at J, with 17 bases between. CDR3 DNA: TGTGCCAGCAGAGGGGCAGGGCGACCAAACGAGCAGTACTTC. Translation gives CASRGAGRPNEQYF.

The chain combines TRBV16 with TRBJ2-1; perhaps TRBD2 as D (6 bases). Trimming cost V 1 base and J 8 bases, with 12 bases left between them. The CDR3 is 14 residues long. Germline V lookup: CDR1 KGHSY, CDR2 FQNENV. The CDR3 region is CASSQLTSSDEQFF. Written as DNA, the CDR3 is TGTGCCAGCAGCCAATTAACTAGCAGCGATGAGCAGTTCTTC.

In this sample, this clone turned up once. The V call is TRBV14, the J call TRBJ2-5, with 7 bases fitting TRBD1. With V trimmed by 0 bases and J by 1 base, 5 bases remained unmatched. CDR3 length: 16 residues. Germline CDR1 SGHDN, CDR2 FVKESK. CDR3 nucleotides: TGTGCCAGCAGCCAAGACAGACAGGGTCCCCAAGAGACCCAGTACTTC. Translation: CASSQDRQGPQETQYF.

Only a few counts were recorded for this clone. The chain links TRBV5-1 to TRBJ2-5; unclear D gene. The germline V and J ends were trimmed by 4 bases and 2 bases, with 9 bases remaining between them. The CDR3 is 13 residues long. The germline CDR1 and CDR2 sequences are SGHRS and YFSETQ. In DNA form, the CDR3 reads TGCGCCAGCAGCCTCGTCCGGCAAGAGACCCAGTACTTC. As protein: CASSLVRQETQYF.

V is TRBV6-5 and J is TRBJ1-1; D call uncertain. Trimming pared 0 bases from V and 1 base from J, leaving 6 bases between. The CDR3 contains 14 residues. CDR1 is MNHEY, CDR2 SVGAGI, per germline. The DNA of the CDR3 is TGTGCCAGCAGTTACTCGAGGGAGAACACTGAAGCTTTCTTT. This codes for CASSYSRENTEAFF.

This chain uses TRBV5-1 with TRBJ2-3; 13 bases map to TRBD2. Germline CDR1 and CDR2: SGHRS and YFSETQ. Trimming took 0 bases from V and 4 from J; bases not matched to a gene: 2. This CDR3 is 16 amino acids long. In DNA form, the CDR3 reads TGCGCCAGCAGCTTGGCTACTAGCGGGGGGGCAGATACGCAGTATTTT. Its translation: CASSLATSGGADTQYF.

The chain recombines TRBV27 with TRBJ2-7, with no clear D. There are 11 residues in the CDR3. Germline V gene data show CDR1 as MNHEY and CDR2 as SMNVEV (reference sequence). Deletions cut 6 bases from V and 6 bases from J, with 9 bases between. The CDR3 loop reads CASSPIPEQYF. The DNA of the CDR3 is TGTGCCAGCAGCCCCATTCCCGAGCAGTACTTC.

The chain carries TRBV4-1 and TRBJ2-3, with TRBD2 matching 9 bases. CDR3 length: 16 residues. The trim removed 4 bases at V and 6 bases at J, leaving 11 bases unmatched. Germline CDR1 and CDR2: MGHRA and YSYEKL. The CDR3 DNA follows: TGCGCCAGCAGCCCCTGGGAAAGCGGGGGGCGGGATACGCAGTATTTT. Amino acids: CASSPWESGGRDTQYF.

DNA for the CDR3: TGTGCCAGCAGTCTTGAAAGGGGGGGTGGCTACACCTTC. Translation: CASSLERGGGYTF. The rearrangement links TRBV27 to TRBJ1-2; possible D gene TRBD1, 6 bases. This CDR3 region has 13 residues. Germline V gene lookup returns CDR1 MNHEY and CDR2 SMNVEV (reference sequence). V was shortened by 5 bases and J by 7 bases, with 14 bases between the two germline ends.

The rearrangement joins TRBV19 to TRBJ2-2; TRBD2 aligns across 14 bases. The germline V gene has CDR1 LNHDA and CDR2 SQIVND (reference sequence). V gave up 7 bases and J gave up 3 bases; unmatched junction bases: 7. This CDR3 contains 17 residues. CDR3 coding DNA: TGTGCCAGTACCCTAAGGGGACTAGCGGGGGACACCGGGGAGCTGTTTTTT. Its protein product is CASTLRGLAGDTGELFF.

The rearrangement joins TRBV9 to TRBJ2-4, with 7 nucleotides matching TRBD1. CDR3 length equals 12 residues. Germline-derived CDR1 and CDR2 are SGDLS and YYNGEE. J was trimmed by 6 bases and V by 4 bases; bases with no gene match: 1. The CDR3 is CASSPGGNIQYF. The CDR3, as DNA: TGTGCCAGCAGCCCAGGGGGAAACATTCAGTACTTC. Drawing the rest from reference TRBV9 and TRBJ2-4, the complete variable domain is DSGVTQTPKHLITATGQRVTLRCSPRSGDLSVYWYQQSLDQGLQFLIQYYNGEERAKGNILERFSAQQFPDLHSELNLSSLELGDSALYFCASSPGGNIQYFGAGTRLSVL.